This T cell receptor beta chain originates from a study of shared clonotypes between healthy human individuals. Study-level information: Those who served as donors were two women and a few men between the ages of 18 and 49.

Study-level findings and limits: For naive CD4 cells, approximately 4.8% of clonotypes were shared across a handful of donors.

Terminally differentiated effector memory CD45RA+ cells were left out of the naive CD8 fraction, which was CD45RO-negative and positively selected for CCR7. Notes on this clone: The target antigen is unknown.

Germline V gene sequence: CDR1 MNHEY, CDR2 SMNVEV (reference sequence). This CDR3 has 15 amino acids. The trim removed 7 bases at V and 6 bases at J, leaving 12 bases unmatched. Genomic DNA belonging to each subset was distributed in equal measure over several immunoSEQ plates. Profiled with immunoSEQ multiplex PCR; TCRdb holds only in-frame clones, not every one. This table has roughly 1,800,000 clones, over 85% appearing once. This sequence joins TRBV27 and TRBJ2-7; 10 nucleotides match TRBD2. This receptor was taken from a young man in good health. Sequencing was performed on naive CD8+ T cells sorted from blood. The CDR3 region has the DNA TGTGCCAGCAATATTTTAGCGGGAGGAAAAGGCGAGCAGTACTTC. Translation: CASNILAGGKGEQYF.